This T cell receptor beta chain was sequenced during a study of T cells in narcolepsy (dated by TCRdb to 2016 to 2018). Background on the whole study: Patients with narcolepsy type 1 or type 2 (NT1, NT2) and healthy control donors were enrolled in the study. To look for autoreactive T cells in narcolepsy patients that target self-antigens of hypocretin neurons (hypocretin, TRIB2), the study used TCR Vbeta sequencing to follow clonotypes in blood and CSF. The full study reports these points: No sequences matching autoreactive T cell clones were contained in some blood memory CD4+ repertoires from patients and controls. HCRT-specific and TRIB2-specific autoreactive clonotypes were highlighted in plots that compared CD4+ T cell clonotypes in CSF versus blood from the same patient. According to the report, autoreactive clonotypes were detected serially in the blood of the same patients and of different patients, but not in healthy controls. Numbers of sequenced blood memory CD4+ clonotypes were comparable, averaging around 40,000 in patients and about 33,000 in controls.

On this clone: Its antigen is not yet known. No base-level quality is on record; no much larger clone is a single base apart.

Between the V and J ends, shortened by 6 bases and 0 bases respectively, the junction contains 3 bases. The germline V gene (reference sequence) specifies MNHEY as CDR1 and SMNVEV as CDR2. The CDR3 spans 13 residues, from the cysteine through the phenylalanine. This entry keeps only the CDR3 DNA: 39 bases, framed from base 1. Library method: the immunoSEQ multiplex PCR assay. TCRdb carries this immuneACCESS record with in-frame sequences only. Its versions omit some clonotypes, under half of them owing to an unresolved V gene in the studies checked, with the rest unexplained. The sample has 25,000 to 35,000 clones on record, 79% of them singletons. Roughly 7% of the sample is held by the ten biggest clonotypes. Memory CD4+ T cells were sorted ex vivo from peripheral blood of narcolepsy patients and healthy controls for TCR Vbeta sequencing.

Sequencing input: memory (CD45RA-) CD4+ T cells from blood. The label giving this sample's cell subset or site can be read as: memory T cells sorted ex vivo from peripheral blood. The TCR originated in a human donor in good health. The chain uses TRBV27 and TRBJ1-6; there is no confident call for the D gene. The sequenced DNA is TGTGCCAGCAGGAACTCCTATAATTCACCCCTCCACTTT. This translates into CASRNSYNSPLHF.